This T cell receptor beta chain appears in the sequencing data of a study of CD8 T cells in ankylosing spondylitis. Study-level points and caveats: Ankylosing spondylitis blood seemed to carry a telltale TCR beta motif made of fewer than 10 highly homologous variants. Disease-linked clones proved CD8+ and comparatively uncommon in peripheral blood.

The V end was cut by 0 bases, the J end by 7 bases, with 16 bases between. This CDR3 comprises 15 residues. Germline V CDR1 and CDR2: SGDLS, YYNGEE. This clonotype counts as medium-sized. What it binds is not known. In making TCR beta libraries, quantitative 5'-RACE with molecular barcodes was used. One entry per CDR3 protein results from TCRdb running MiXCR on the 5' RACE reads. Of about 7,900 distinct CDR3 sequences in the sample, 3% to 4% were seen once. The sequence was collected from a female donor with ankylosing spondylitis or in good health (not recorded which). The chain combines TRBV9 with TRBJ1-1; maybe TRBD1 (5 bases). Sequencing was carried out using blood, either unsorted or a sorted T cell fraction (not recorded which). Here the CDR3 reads CASSVVSTAEIEAFF. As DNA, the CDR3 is TGTGCCAGCAGCGTAGTATCGACAGCCGAGATTGAAGCTTTCTTT.